A single sample gave rise to the 11 T cell receptor beta chains below, sequenced in a study of graft-versus-host responses after intestinal transplantation. Profiled with immunoSEQ multiplex PCR; TCRdb holds only in-frame clones, not every one. The table includes 130,000 or so clones, over 85% detected once. The antigens these receptors bind are not known. The specimen was unstimulated CD4+ T cells sorted from spleen or lymph node cells, collected before intestinal transplant. All receptors derive from a human donor who received an intestinal transplant.

V gene TRBV29-1 combines with J gene TRBJ2-1; D perhaps matches TRBD1 (6 bases). The CDR3 has 15 amino acids. Trimming took off 1 base at V and 0 bases at J, with 10 bases between the two ends. Germline values: CDR1 SQVTM, CDR2 ANQGSEA. The CDR3 DNA reads TGCAGCGTTGAAGTATGGGGGCTCTCCTACAATGAGCAGTTCTTC. This gives the protein CSVEVWGLSYNEQFF.

V gene TRBV4-2 combines with J gene TRBJ1-4, with D maybe TRBD1 (5 bases). This CDR3 is built from 19 residues. From germline, CDR1 is LGHNA and CDR2 YNFKEQ. With 3 bases removed from V and 0 bases from J, the gap between germline ends came to 20 bases. CDR3 region: CASSHYPRGAGATNEKLFF. Here the CDR3 DNA reads TGTGCCAGCAGCCACTACCCTAGGGGAGCGGGGGCAACTAATGAAAAACTGTTTTTT.

The chain has TRBV18 and TRBJ2-7; TRBD2 is a possible D gene (6 bases). CDR1 is KGHSH, CDR2 LQKENI, per germline. V lost 2 bases and J 6 bases, leaving 14 bases between the germline ends. CDR3 length equals 14 residues. The CDR3 loop reads CASSPAGTSGEQYF. CDR3 nucleotide sequence: TGTGCCAGCTCACCAGCCGGGACTTCCGGCGAGCAGTACTTC.

The chain combines TRBV27 with TRBJ2-7; tentatively, D is TRBD2 (7 bases). Trimming took 6 bases from V and 6 from J, leaving 24 bases between them. Germline V gene sequence: CDR1 MNHEY, CDR2 SMNVEV (reference sequence). CDR3 length equals 16 residues. The CDR3 loop reads CASSLEGGAGSLEQYF. In DNA, the CDR3 is TGTGCCAGCAGCCTCGAGGGGGGGGCGGGTTCCCTCGAGCAGTACTTC.

This rearrangement joins TRBV19 to TRBJ1-6, with no clear D. Trimming shortened V by 4 bases and J by 10 bases, and 11 bases separated the two germline ends. Germline loops: CDR1 LNHDA, CDR2 SQIVND (reference sequence). The CDR3 has 13 amino acids. The CDR3 coding sequence is TGTGCCAGTAGTAATTTGTTTGGCTCACCCCTCCACTTT. Translated: CASSNLFGSPLHF.

The chain combines TRBV7-3 with TRBJ2-3; D not resolved. In germline, CDR1 is SGHTA, CDR2 FQGTGA. CDR3 length: 12 amino acids. V lost 5 bases to trimming and J lost 4 bases, with 7 bases between them. The CDR3 DNA is TGTGCCAGCAGCCCCCGGTCAGATACGCAGTATTTT. Its protein product is CASSPRSDTQYF.

This clone has a single count. One junction end disagrees with the germline gene, perhaps due to a read error. The chain employs TRBV27 and TRBJ1-6, with TRBD1 identical over 9 bases. The CDR3 totals 17 residues. Germline assignment: CDR1 MNHEY and CDR2 SMNVEV (reference sequence). CDR3 residues: CASSPIAGTGKTSALHF. The CDR3 DNA reads TGTGCCAGCAGTCCTATCGCCGGGACAGGGAAGACTTCAGCCCTCCACTTT.

The chain employs TRBV21-1 and TRBJ1-6. TRBV21-1 is a pseudogene locus. The CDR3 runs 17 residues. This CDR3 reads CASSKIAEGSYNSPLHF. The CDR3 nucleotides are TGTGCCAGCAGCAAAATTGCGGAGGGCTCCTATAATTCACCCCTCCACTTT.

The CDR3 DNA reads TGTGCCAGCAGTGAGGACAGGGGTCTCACAGATACGCAGTATTTT. It yields the protein CASSEDRGLTDTQYF. The genes are TRBV2 and TRBJ2-3; 9 bases line up with TRBD1. The CDR3 loop spans 15 amino acids. V lost 3 bases, J lost 2 bases, and 3 bases stayed unmatched. The germline CDR1 and CDR2 sequences are SNHLY and FYNNEI.

The chain couples TRBV11-3 to TRBJ2-5, with 8 bases identical to TRBD2. Trimming at V came to 1 base and at J to 11 bases, leaving 12 bases not matched to a gene. The germline CDR1 and CDR2 sequences are SGHNT and YENEEA. The CDR3 runs to 15 residues. The CDR3 protein is CASSLVGGGLDSQYF. The DNA of the CDR3 is TGTGCCAGCAGCTTAGTTGGCGGGGGGCTAGACTCACAGTACTTC.

The chain recombines TRBV10-2 with TRBJ2-7; 8 bases agree with TRBD2. There are 14 residues in the CDR3. V shed 2 bases and J 6 bases; nucleotides not matched to a gene: 6. From germline, CDR1 is WSHSY and CDR2 SAAADI. CDR3 loop: CASSERGGESEQYF. The CDR3 region has the DNA TGCGCCAGCAGTGAGCGGGGGGGCGAATCCGAGCAGTACTTC.